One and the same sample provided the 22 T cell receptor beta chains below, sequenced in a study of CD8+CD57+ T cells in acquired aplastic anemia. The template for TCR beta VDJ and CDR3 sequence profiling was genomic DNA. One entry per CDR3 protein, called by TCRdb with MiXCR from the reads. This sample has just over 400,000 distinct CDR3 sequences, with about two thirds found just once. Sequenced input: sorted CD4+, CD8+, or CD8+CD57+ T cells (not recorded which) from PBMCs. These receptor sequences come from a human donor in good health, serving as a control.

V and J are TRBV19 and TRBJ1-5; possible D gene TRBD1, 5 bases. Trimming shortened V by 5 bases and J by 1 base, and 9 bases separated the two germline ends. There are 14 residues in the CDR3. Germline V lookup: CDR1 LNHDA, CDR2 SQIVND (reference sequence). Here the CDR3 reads CASSRPGSNQPQHF. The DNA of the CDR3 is TGTGCCAGTAGTCGCCCAGGGAGCAATCAGCCCCAGCATTTT.

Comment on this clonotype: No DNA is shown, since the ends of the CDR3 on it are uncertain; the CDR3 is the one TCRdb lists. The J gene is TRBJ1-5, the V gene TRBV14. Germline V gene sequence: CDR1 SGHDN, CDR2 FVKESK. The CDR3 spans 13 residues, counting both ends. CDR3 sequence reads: CASSLCYDYTFGF.

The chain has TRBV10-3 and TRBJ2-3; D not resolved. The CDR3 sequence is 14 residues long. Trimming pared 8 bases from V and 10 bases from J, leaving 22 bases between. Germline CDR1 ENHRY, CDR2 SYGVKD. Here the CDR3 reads CAIGPTTYILAQYF. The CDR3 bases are TGTGCCATCGGTCCCACGACATACATACTTGCGCAGTATTTT.

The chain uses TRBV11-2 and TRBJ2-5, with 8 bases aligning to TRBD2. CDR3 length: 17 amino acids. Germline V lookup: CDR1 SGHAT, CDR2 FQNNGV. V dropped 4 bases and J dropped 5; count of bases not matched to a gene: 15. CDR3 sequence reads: CASSYTPDGGGMETQYF. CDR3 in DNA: TGTGCCAGCAGCTATACACCGGATGGCGGGGGGATGGAGACCCAGTACTTC. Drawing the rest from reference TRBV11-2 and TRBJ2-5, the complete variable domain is EAGVAQSPRYKIIEKRQSVAFWCNPISGHATLYWYQQILGQGPKLLIQFQNNGVVDDSQLPKDRFSAERLKGVDSTLKIQPAKLEDSAVYLCASSYTPDGGGMETQYFGPGTRLLVL.

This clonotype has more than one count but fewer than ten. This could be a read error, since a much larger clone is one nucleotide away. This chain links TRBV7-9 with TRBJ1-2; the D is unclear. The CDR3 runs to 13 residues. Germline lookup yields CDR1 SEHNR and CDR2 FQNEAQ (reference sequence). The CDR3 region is CASSPRVNYGYAF. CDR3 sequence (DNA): TGTGCCAGCAGCCCCCGGGTCAACTATGGCTACGCCTTC.

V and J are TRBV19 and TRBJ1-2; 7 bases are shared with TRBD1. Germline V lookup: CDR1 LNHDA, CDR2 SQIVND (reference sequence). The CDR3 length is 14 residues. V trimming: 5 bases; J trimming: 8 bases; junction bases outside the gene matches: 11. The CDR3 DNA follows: TGTGCCAGTAGTGCAGACAGGGCCCCCCACGGCTACACCTTC. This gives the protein CASSADRAPHGYTF.

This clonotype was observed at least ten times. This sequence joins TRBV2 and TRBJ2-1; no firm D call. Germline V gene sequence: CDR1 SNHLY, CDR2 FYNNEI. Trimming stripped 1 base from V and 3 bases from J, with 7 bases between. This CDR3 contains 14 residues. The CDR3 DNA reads TGTGCCAGCAGTGAAGGGGTAGGCTACAATGAGCAGTTCTTC. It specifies CASSEGVGYNEQFF.

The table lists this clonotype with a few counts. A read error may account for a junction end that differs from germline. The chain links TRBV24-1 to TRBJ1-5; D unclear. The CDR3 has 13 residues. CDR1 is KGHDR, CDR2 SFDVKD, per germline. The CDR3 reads CATSGRSNQPQHF. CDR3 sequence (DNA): TGTGCCACCAGTGGAAGAAGCAATCAGCCCCAGCATTTC.

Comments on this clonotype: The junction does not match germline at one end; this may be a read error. The CDR3 is CASSSQGATQAQHF. The CDR3 DNA sequence: TGTGCCAGCAGCTCCCAGGGGGCGACCCAGGCCCAGCATTTC. The chain links TRBV7-2 to TRBJ1-5; TRBD1 aligns across 8 bases. Germline CDR1 SGHTA, CDR2 FQGNSA. The CDR3 is 14 amino acids.

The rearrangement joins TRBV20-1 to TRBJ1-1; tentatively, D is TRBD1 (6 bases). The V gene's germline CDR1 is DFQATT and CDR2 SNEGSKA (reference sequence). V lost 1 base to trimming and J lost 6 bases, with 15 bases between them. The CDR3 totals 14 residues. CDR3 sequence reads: CSARGGGGGAEAFF. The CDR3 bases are TGCAGTGCTAGAGGGGGGGGGGGGGGCGCTGAAGCTTTCTTT.

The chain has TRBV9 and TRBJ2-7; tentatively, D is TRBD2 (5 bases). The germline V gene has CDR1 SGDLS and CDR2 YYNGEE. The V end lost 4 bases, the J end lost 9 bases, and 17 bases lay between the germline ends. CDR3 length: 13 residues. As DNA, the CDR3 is TGTGCCAGCAGCTTACGTTCCGGGGATACGCAGTACTTC. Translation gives CASSLRSGDTQYF.

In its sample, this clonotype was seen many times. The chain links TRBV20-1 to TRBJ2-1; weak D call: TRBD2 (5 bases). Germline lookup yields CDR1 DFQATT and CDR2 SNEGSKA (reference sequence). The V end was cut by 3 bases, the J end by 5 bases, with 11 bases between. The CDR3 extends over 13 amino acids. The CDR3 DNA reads TGCAGTGCTAGGGAAACTAGTAACAATGAGCAGTTCTTC. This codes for CSARETSNNEQFF.

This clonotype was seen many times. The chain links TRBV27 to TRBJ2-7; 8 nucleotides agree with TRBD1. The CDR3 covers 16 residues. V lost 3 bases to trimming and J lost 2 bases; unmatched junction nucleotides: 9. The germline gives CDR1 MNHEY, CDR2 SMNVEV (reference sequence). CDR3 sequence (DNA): TGTGCCAGCAGTTTCCCTATAGGACAGGGAGCCTACGAGCAGTACTTC. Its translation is CASSFPIGQGAYEQYF.

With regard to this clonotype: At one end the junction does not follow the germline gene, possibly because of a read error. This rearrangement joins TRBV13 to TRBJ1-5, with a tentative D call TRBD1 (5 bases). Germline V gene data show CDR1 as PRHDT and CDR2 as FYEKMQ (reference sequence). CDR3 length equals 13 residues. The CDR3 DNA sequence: TGTGCAGCACCCTGGGGGGAGGTGGAGACAACGATTTTT. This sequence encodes CAAPWGEVETTIF.

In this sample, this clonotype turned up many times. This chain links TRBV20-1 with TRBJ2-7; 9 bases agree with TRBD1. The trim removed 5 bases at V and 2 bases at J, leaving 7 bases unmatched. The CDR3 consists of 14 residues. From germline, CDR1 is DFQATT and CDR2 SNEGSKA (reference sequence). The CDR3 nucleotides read TGCAGTGCTGACCCCGGGACAGGGACCTACGAGCAGTACTTC. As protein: CSADPGTGTYEQYF.

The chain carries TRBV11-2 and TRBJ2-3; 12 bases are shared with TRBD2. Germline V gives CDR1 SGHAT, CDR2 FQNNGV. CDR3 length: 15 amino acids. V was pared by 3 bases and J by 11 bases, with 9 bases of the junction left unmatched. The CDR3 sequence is CASSLDGASGGVQYF. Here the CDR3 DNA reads TGTGCCAGCAGCTTGGACGGAGCTAGCGGGGGGGTGCAGTATTTT.

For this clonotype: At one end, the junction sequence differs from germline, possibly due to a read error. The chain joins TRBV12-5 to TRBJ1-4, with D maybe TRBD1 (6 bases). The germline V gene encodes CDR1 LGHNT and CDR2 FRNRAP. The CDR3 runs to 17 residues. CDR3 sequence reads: CASSPTGPFATNEKLFF. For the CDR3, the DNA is TGTGCCAGCAGTCCGACAGGACCATTTGCAACTAATGAGAAACTGTTTTTT.

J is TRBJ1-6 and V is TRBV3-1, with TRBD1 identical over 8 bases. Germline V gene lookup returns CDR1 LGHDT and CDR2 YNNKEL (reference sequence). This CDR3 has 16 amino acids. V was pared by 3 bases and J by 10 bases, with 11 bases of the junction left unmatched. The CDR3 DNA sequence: TGTGCCAGCAGCCATAAAGCAGGGGGCCCCGACTCACCCCTCCACTTT. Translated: CASSHKAGGPDSPLHF.

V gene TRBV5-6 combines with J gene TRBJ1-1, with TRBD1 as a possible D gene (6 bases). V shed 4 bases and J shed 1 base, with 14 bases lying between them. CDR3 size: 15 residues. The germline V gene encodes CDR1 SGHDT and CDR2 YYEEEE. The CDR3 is CASSLGQTRNTEAFF. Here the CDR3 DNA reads TGTGCCAGCAGCCTCGGACAGACCAGGAACACTGAAGCTTTCTTT. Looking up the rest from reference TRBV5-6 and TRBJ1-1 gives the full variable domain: DAGVTQSPTHLIKTRGQQVTLRCSPKSGHDTVSWYQQALGQGPQFIFQYYEEEERQRGNFPDRFSGHQFPNYSSELNVNALLLGDSALYLCASSLGQTRNTEAFFGQGTRLTVV.

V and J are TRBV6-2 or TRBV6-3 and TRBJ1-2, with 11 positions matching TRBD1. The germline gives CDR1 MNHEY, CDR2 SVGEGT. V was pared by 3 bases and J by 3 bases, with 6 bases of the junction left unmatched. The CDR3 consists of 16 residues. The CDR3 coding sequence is TGTGCCAGCAGTTATCCCCTGGGACAGGGGGACTATGGCTACACCTTC. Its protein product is CASSYPLGQGDYGYTF.

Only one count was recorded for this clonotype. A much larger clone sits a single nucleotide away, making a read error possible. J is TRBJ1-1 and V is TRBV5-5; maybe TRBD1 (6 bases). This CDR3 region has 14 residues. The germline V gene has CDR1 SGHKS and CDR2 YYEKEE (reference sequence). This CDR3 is CASSFRGRDTKAFF. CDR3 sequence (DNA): TGTGCCAGCAGCTTTCGGGGGCGGGACACTAAAGCTTTCTTT.

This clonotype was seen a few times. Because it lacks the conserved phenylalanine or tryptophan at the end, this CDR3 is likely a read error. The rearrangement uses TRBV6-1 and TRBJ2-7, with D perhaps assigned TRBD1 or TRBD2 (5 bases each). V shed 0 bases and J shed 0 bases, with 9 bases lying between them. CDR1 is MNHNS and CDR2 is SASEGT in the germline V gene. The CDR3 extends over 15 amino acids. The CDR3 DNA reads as TGTGCCAGCAGTGAAGCTCCAGGGAGCTCCTACGAGCAGTACCTC. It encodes CASSEAPGSSYEQYL.